This T cell receptor beta chain was recorded in a study of beta chain features in type 1 diabetes. Study-level points and caveats: For patients, the naive, central memory and Treg TCRB repertoires appeared more alike than for healthy donors. Shorter TCRB CDR3s, moderately but significantly so, marked every one of the four CD4+ subsets in Type 1 diabetes patients.

The whole isolated RNA underwent reverse transcription, so sequencing captured expressed TCRB transcripts. Measured with immunoSEQ multiplex PCR; TCRdb has only the in-frame clones, and not every one. The table has 150,000 to 180,000 clones, over 9% seen once. Concerning this clone: What it binds is unknown.

Trimming stripped 4 bases from V and 14 bases from J, with 22 bases between. This CDR3 has 13 amino acids. In germline, CDR1 is SQVTM, CDR2 ANQGSEA. By way of CD45RO/CCR7/CD25/CD127/CD95/CD27, the CD4+ regulatory, stem cell-like memory, central memory and naive cells were sorted. The receptor comes from a man aged 30-40 years with type 1 diabetes. The V and J genes are TRBV29-1 and TRBJ2-3, with D possibly matching TRBD1 (6 bases). Sample: central memory CD4+ T cells from blood. CDR3 sequence reads: CSVVFPGTYTPYF. CDR3 nucleotide sequence: TGCAGCGTTGTGTTCCCCGGGACATATACTCCGTATTTT.